This is a list of T cell receptor beta chains from one sample in a study of Graves' ophthalmopathy and Graves' hyperthyroidism. MiXCR was run by TCRdb on the multiplex PCR reads, yielding one entry per CDR3 protein. The profile shows about 700,000 distinct CDR3 sequences, under 50% of them singletons. The specimen sequenced was peripheral blood. These receptors all come from an adult man with Graves' ophthalmopathy. Each CDR3 is given with its conserved first and last residue. The order of the fields is J gene, D gene, V gene, CDR3 length, clone size, CDR3 DNA, CDR3 protein. The D gene is left open where the match is weak. Size is stated for part of the rows, as once, few or many counts, or as a class when the clone is expanded.

>TRBJ2-2|TRBD1|TRBV10-3|13|many
TGTGCCATCAGCGACAGGGACACCGGGGAGCTGTTTTTT
CAISDRDTGELFF
>TRBJ2-7|TRBD2|TRBV25-1|15|many
TGTGCCAGCAGTGAAGTGACTAGCGGGAGAGGCGAGCAGTACTTC
CASSEVTSGRGEQYF
>TRBJ2-2|.|TRBV7-9|15|few
TGTGCCAGCAGCCCCGGGATGGGGATCACCGGGGAGCTGTTTTTT
CASSPGMGITGELFF
>TRBJ2-5|.|TRBV5-1|13|.
TGCGCCGGCAGCTTGGGACCGCAAGAGACCCAGTACTTC
CAGSLGPQETQYF
>TRBJ1-1|.|TRBV20-1|15|.
TGCAGTGCTAGAAACTTCGGGGGAGGGGGAACTGAAGCTTTCTTT
CSARNFGGGGTEAFF
>TRBJ2-5|TRBD1|TRBV19|18|.
TGTGCCAGTAGTATACGGCCACGGACAGGGGTTTGGCAAGAGACTCAGTACTTC
CASSIRPRTGVWQETQYF
>TRBJ1-2|TRBD1|TRBV2|14|many
TGTGCCAGCAGTGGGGGGACAGGGTCCCATGGCTACACCTTC
CASSGGTGSHGYTF
>TRBJ2-6|.|TRBV5-1|16|few
TGCGCCAGCAGCTCCATTGAGAGCTCTGGGGCCAACGTCCTGACTTTC
CASSSIESSGANVLTF
>TRBJ1-5|.|TRBV2|17|.
TGTGCCAACAGTGAAGCGCGGAAGGGTAGAAGGAGTAGCTACGAGCATTTT
CANSEARKGRRSSYEHF
>TRBJ2-7|TRBD2|TRBV10-2|16|.
TGCGCCAGCAGTGAGCTGGGTCTAGCGGGTGACTACGAGCAGTACTTC
CASSELGLAGDYEQYF
>TRBJ1-1|.|TRBV11-2|13|many
TGTGCCAGCAGCTTAGGACACCAAGGTAGAGCTTTCTTT
CASSLGHQGRAFF
>TRBJ2-7|TRBD1|TRBV6-1|15|few
TGTGCCAGCAGAGGCCGGGACAGACTAACCTACGAGCAGTACTTC
CASRGRDRLTYEQYF
>TRBJ2-7|.|TRBV7-7|16|many
TGTGCCAGCAGCGATACAGGGCCGGTTTTTCCGTACGAGCAGTACTTC
CASSDTGPVFPYEQYF
>TRBJ1-5|TRBD1|TRBV5-1|15|few
TGCGCCAGCAGCATCCAGGGGGCCAGCAATCAGCCCCAGCATTTT
CASSIQGASNQPQHF
>TRBJ1-1|.|TRBV12-3/TRBV12-4|13|many
TGTGCCAGCACCGCGACAGCGAACACTGAAGCTTTCTTT
CASTATANTEAFF
>TRBJ2-2|TRBD1|TRBV19|15|.
TGTGCCAGTAGTGTTAGGACAGGGGATTCCGGGGAGCTGTTTTTT
CASSVRTGDSGELFF